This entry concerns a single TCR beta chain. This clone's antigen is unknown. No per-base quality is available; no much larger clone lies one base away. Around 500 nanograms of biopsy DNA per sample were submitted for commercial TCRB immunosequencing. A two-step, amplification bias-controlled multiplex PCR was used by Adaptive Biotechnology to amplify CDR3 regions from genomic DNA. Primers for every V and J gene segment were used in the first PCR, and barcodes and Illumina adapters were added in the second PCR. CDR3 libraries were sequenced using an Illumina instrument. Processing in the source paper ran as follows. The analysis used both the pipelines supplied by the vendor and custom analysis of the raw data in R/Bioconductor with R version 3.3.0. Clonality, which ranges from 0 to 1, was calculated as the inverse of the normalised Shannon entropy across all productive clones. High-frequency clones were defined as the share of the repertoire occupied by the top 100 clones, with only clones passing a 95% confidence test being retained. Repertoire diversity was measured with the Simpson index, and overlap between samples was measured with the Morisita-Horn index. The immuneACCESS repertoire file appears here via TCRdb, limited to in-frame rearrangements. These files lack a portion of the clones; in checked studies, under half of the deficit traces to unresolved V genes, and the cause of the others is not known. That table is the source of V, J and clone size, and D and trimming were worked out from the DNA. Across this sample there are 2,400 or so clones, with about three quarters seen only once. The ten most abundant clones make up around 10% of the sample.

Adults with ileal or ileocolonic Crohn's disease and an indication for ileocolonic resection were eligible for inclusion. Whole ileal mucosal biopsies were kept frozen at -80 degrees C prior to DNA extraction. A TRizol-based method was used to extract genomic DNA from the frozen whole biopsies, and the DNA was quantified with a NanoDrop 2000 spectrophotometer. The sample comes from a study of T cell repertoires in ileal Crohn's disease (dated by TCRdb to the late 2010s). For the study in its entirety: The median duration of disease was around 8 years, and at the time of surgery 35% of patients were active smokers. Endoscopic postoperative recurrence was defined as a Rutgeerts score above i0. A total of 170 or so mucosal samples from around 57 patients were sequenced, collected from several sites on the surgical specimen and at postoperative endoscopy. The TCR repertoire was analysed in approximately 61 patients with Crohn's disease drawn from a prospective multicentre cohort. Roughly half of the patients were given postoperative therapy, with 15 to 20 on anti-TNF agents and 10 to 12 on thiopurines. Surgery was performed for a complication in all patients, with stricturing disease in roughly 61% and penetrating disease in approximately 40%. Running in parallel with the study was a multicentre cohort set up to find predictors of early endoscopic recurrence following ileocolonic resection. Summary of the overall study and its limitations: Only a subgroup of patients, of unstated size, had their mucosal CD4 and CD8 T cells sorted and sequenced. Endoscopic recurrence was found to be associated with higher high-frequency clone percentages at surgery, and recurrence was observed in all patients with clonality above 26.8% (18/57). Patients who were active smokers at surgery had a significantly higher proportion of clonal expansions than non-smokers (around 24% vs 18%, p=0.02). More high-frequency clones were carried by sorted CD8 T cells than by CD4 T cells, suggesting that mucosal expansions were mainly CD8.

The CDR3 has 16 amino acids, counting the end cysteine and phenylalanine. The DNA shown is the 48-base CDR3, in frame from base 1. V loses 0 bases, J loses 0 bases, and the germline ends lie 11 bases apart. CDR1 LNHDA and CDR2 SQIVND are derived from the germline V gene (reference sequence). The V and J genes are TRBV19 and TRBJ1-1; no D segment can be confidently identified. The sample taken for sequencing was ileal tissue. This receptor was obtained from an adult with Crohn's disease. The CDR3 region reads CASSIDDFGMNTEAFF. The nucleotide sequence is TGTGCCAGTAGTATAGATGACTTCGGGATGAACACTGAAGCTTTCTTT.